Listed below are T cell receptor beta chains from one sample, sequenced in a study of T-cell reconstitution after alpha-beta-depleted transplantation in children. A single record per CDR3 protein comes from TCRdb applying MiXCR to the PCR reads. The sample gives about 300,000 distinct CDR3 sequences, roughly 7.8% of which show up once; approximately 9% is in the top ten. This material consisted of peripheral blood, taken 360 days after TCRalphabeta/CD19-depleted stem cell transplant. The receptor source for this set is a female patient between 2 and 10 years old who had a stem cell transplant for Fanconi anemia, so the T cells may come from the graft donor. The CDR3 runs from the conserved cysteine through the conserved F or W. The order of the fields is V gene, D gene, clone size, J gene, CDR3 DNA, CDR3 protein. The D gene is left open where the match is weak. Only some rows state a clone size, as once, few, many or a class for expanded clones.

V gene: TRBV27; D gene: TRBD1; clone size: few; J gene: TRBJ2-1; CDR3 DNA: TGTGCCAGCTCACGGACAGGGGGTATCAATGAGCAGTTCTTC; CDR3 protein: CASSRTGGINEQFF
V gene: TRBV30; D gene: TRBD2; clone size: -; J gene: TRBJ2-3; CDR3 DNA: TGTGCCTGGAGTAGAGCGGGGCCGGGGACAGATACGCAGTATTTT; CDR3 protein: CAWSRAGPGTDTQYF
V gene: TRBV20-1; D gene: -; clone size: many; J gene: TRBJ1-1; CDR3 DNA: TGCAGTGCTAGATCCTGGGACACTGAAGCTTTCTTT; CDR3 protein: CSARSWDTEAFF
V gene: TRBV12-3/TRBV12-4; D gene: TRBD2; clone size: many; J gene: TRBJ2-1; CDR3 DNA: TGTGCCAGCAGTCCGCTAGCGGGGGGGTGGAATGAGCAGTTCTTC; CDR3 protein: CASSPLAGGWNEQFF
V gene: TRBV28; D gene: -; clone size: many; J gene: TRBJ2-7; CDR3 DNA: TGTGCCAGCCGGACTATATCCTACGAGCAGTACTTC; CDR3 protein: CASRTISYEQYF
V gene: TRBV5-6; D gene: TRBD1; clone size: -; J gene: TRBJ1-3; CDR3 DNA: TGTGCCAGCAGCCTAATACCGGGACAGACAACTTCTGGAAACACCATATATTTT; CDR3 protein: CASSLIPGQTTSGNTIYF
V gene: TRBV3-1; D gene: -; clone size: few; J gene: TRBJ2-7; CDR3 DNA: TGTGCCAGCAGCCAAGAGGGTGGATCCCGCTCCTACGAGCAGTACTTC; CDR3 protein: CASSQEGGSRSYEQYF
V gene: TRBV7-6; D gene: -; clone size: many; J gene: TRBJ2-1; CDR3 DNA: TGTGCCAGCAGCTTAGTGGCAGGGGATGAGCAGTTCTTC; CDR3 protein: CASSLVAGDEQFF
V gene: TRBV6-2/TRBV6-3; D gene: TRBD1; clone size: -; J gene: TRBJ1-1; CDR3 DNA: TGTGCCAGCACCCCAGGGGGAAACACTGAAGCTTTCTTT; CDR3 protein: CASTPGGNTEAFF
V gene: TRBV6-1; D gene: TRBD1; clone size: few; J gene: TRBJ2-7; CDR3 DNA: TGTGCCAGCAGCTCGACAGGGGAGATCTCCTACGAGCAGTACTTC; CDR3 protein: CASSSTGEISYEQYF
V gene: TRBV5-1; D gene: -; clone size: many; J gene: TRBJ2-6; CDR3 DNA: TGCGCCAGCAGCTTGGTTACCTCTGGGGCCAACGTCCTGACTTTC; CDR3 protein: CASSLVTSGANVLTF
V gene: TRBV29-1; D gene: -; clone size: few; J gene: TRBJ1-2; CDR3 DNA: TGCAGCGTTGTAGGGATCTATGGCTACACCTTC; CDR3 protein: CSVVGIYGYTF